Presented here are 2 T cell receptor beta chains from one specimen sequenced in a study of beta chain features in type 1 diabetes (dated by TCRdb to the late 2010s). The library was built by means of the immunoSEQ multiplex PCR assay. The entire amount of isolated RNA was reverse transcribed using the High Capacity cDNA Reverse Transcription Kit, so the sequenced TCRB transcripts were expressed ones. TCRdb limited this immuneACCESS table to in-frame rearrangements with V and J called. A share of clones is missing; checked studies link under half to unresolved V genes, and the rest is unexplained. This sample is represented by around 180,000 clones; about 13% of them were singletons. The top ten constitute 0.6% to 0.8% of the sample. The sample consisted of central memory CD4+ T cells from blood. The receptors here all came from a woman younger than 35 in good health.

The rearrangement uses TRBV20-1 and TRBJ1-2; D may be TRBD1 (6 bases). Trimming left V 4 bases short and J 10 bases short, with 13 bases between. Germline loops: CDR1 DFQATT, CDR2 SNEGSKA (reference sequence). The CDR3 is 11 residues long. The CDR3 reads CSAIQGPYYTF. CDR3 bases: TGCAGTGCTATACAGGGCCCGTACTACACCTTC.

This clone was recorded a few times. The J gene is TRBJ1-4, the V gene TRBV29-1, with TRBD1 matching over 9 bases. V gave up 7 bases and J gave up 7 bases; unmatched junction bases: 7. The CDR3 totals 13 residues. Germline V CDR1 and CDR2: SQVTM, ANQGSEA. CDR3: CSGMGQGSEKLFF. In DNA form, the CDR3 reads TGCAGCGGGATGGGACAGGGTAGTGAAAAACTGTTTTTT.